This T cell receptor (beta chain) was identified during a study of T cell responses to AZD1222 COVID-19 vaccine. Regarding the study as a whole: In the spike-specific TCR repertoire, nearly half reportedly target unmutated variant regions. In a largely white British group with more females than males, clonal diversity was possibly underestimated. The repertoires were collected only after the peak T cell response. Dominant CD4 TCR responses targeted spike regions 160-218 and 743-854.

This clone has only one observation. Its matching antigen is unknown. The protocol was immunoSEQ multiplex PCR, while the TCRdb copy is restricted to in-frame clones and leaves out a portion. The table lists hundreds of thousands of clones, more than 85% of them singletons. Germline V gives CDR1 MNHEY, CDR2 SVGAGI. Trimming cost V 6 bases and J 4 bases, with 12 bases left between them. CDR3 size: 13 residues. The TCR comes from an adult in good health. Specimen: peripheral blood, collected on day 0 of MenACWY control vaccination. This chain joins TRBV6-5 and TRBJ1-2, with D unclear. CDR3 sequence: CASSPGGGYGYTF. DNA of the CDR3: TGTGCCAGCAGCCCCGGTGGTGGCTATGGCTACACCTTC.